This T cell receptor beta chain was profiled in a study of vaccination and CD4 T cells after COVID-19. The wider study: Post-vaccination samples were procured at a median of roughly 70 days following dose two (range 14 to 241). Stimuli were overlapping spike peptide pools of SARS-CoV-2 and three common cold coronaviruses (HCoV-NL63, HCoV-OC43, HCoV-229E).

With respect to this clonotype: The antigen remains unidentified.

The Oncomine TCR Beta short-read assay was applied to DNA of cultured CD4+ T cells. TCRdb used MiXCR to reprocess the PCR reads, holding one entry per CDR3 protein. This sample has under 15,000 distinct CDR3 sequences, with 65% to 75% found just once. Germline loops: CDR1 MNHEY, CDR2 SMNVEV (reference sequence). The ends were cut back, 6 bases at V and 4 bases at J, with 5 bases in the middle. This CDR3 has 11 amino acids. Treatment specified: 10-day PBMC culture with coronavirus spike peptide pools or control peptides (ViraFEST assay). The sequence came from a human donor who had recovered from COVID-19. V usage is TRBV27 and J usage is TRBJ2-3, with TRBD2 as a possible D gene (5 bases). The specimen sequenced was CD4+ T cells from blood, cultured in vitro. The chain's CDR3 is CASRRADTQYF. The CDR3 region has the DNA TGTGCCAGCAGGCGGGCAGATACGCAGTATTTT.